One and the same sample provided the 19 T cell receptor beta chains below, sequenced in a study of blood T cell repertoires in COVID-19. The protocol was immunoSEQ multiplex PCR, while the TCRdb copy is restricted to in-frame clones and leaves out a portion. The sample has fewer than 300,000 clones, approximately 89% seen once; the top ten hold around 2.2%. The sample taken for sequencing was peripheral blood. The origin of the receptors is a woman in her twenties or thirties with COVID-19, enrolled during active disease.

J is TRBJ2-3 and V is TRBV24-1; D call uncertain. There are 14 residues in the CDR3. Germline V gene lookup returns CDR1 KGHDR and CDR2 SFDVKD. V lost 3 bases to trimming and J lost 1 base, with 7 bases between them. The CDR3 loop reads CATSDPGGTDTQYF. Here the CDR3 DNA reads TGTGCCACCAGTGATCCAGGCGGCACAGATACGCAGTATTTT.

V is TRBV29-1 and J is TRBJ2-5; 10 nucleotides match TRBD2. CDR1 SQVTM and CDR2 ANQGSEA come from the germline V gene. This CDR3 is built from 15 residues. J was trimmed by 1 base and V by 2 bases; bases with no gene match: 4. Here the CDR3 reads CSVESWTSGQETQYF. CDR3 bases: TGCAGCGTTGAATCCTGGACTAGCGGCCAAGAGACCCAGTACTTC. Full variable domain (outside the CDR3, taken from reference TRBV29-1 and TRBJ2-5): SAVISQKPSRDICQRGTSLTIQCQVDSQVTMMFWYRQQPGQSLTLIATANQGSEATYESGFVIDKFPISRPNLTFSTLTVSNMSPEDSSIYLCSVESWTSGQETQYFGPGTRLLVL.

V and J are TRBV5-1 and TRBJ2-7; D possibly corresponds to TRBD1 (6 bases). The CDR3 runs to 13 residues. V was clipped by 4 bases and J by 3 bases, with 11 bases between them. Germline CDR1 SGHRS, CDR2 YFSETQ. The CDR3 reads CASSPAGVYEQYF. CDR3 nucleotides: TGCGCCAGCAGCCCGGCAGGGGTCTACGAGCAGTACTTC. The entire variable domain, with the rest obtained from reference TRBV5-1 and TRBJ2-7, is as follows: KAGVTQTPRYLIKTRGQQVTLSCSPISGHRSVSWYQQTPGQGLQFLFEYFSETQRNKGNFPGRFSGRQFSNSRSEMNVSTLELGDSALYLCASSPAGVYEQYFGPGTRLTVT.

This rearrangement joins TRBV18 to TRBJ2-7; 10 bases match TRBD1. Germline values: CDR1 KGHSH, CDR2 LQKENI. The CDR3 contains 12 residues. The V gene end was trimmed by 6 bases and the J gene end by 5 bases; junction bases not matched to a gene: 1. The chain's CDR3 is CASSGTGDEQYF. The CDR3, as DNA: TGTGCCAGCTCTGGGACAGGGGACGAGCAGTACTTC.

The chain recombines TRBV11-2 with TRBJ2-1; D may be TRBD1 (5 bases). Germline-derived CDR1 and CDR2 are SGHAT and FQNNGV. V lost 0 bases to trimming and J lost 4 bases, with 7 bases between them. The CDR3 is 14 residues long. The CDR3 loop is CASSLDRDYNEQFF. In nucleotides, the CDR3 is TGTGCCAGCAGCTTAGACAGGGATTACAATGAGCAGTTCTTC.

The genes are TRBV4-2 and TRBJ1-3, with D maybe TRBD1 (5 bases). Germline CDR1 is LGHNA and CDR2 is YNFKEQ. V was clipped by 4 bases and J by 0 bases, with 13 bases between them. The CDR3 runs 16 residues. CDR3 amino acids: CASSPLGASSGNTIYF. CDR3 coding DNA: TGTGCCAGCAGCCCACTTGGGGCGAGCTCTGGAAACACCATATATTTT.

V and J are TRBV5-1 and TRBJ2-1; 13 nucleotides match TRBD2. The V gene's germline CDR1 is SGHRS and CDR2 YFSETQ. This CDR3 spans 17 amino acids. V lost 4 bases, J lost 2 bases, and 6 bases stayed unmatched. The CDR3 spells CASSQGLAGLPYNEQFF. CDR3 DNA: TGCGCCAGCAGCCAGGGACTAGCGGGGCTTCCCTACAATGAGCAGTTCTTC.

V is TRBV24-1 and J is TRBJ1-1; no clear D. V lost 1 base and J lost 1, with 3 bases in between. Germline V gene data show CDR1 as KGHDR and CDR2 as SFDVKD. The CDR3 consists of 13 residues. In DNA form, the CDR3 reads TGTGCCACCAGTGATTTACAGAACACTGAAGCTTTCTTT. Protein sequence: CATSDLQNTEAFF.

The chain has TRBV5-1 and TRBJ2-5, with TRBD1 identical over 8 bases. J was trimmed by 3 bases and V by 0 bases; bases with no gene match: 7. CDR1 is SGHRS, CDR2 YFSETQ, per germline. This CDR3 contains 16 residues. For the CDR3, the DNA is TGCGCCAGCAGCTTGGGGACAGGGTCGGCGGAAGAGACCCAGTACTTC. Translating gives CASSLGTGSAEETQYF. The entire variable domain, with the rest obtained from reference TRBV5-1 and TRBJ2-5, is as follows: KAGVTQTPRYLIKTRGQQVTLSCSPISGHRSVSWYQQTPGQGLQFLFEYFSETQRNKGNFPGRFSGRQFSNSRSEMNVSTLELGDSALYLCASSLGTGSAEETQYFGPGTRLLVL.

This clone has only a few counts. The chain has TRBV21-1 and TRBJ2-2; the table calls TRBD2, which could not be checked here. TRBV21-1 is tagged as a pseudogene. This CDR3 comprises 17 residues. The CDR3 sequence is CASKCVRTSTNTGELFF. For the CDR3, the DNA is TGTGCCAGCAAATGTGTCCGGACTAGCACGAACACCGGGGAGCTGTTTTTT.

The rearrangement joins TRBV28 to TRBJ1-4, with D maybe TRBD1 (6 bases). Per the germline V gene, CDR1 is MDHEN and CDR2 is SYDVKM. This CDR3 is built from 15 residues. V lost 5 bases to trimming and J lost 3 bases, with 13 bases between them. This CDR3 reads CASSALTGSNEKLFF. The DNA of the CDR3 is TGTGCCAGCAGTGCTCTGACAGGCTCTAATGAAAAACTGTTTTTT. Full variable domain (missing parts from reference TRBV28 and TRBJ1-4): DVKVTQSSRYLVKRTGEKVFLECVQDMDHENMFWYRQDPGLGLRLIYFSYDVKMKEKGDIPEGYSVSREKKERFSLILESASTNQTSMYLCASSALTGSNEKLFFGSGTQLSVL.

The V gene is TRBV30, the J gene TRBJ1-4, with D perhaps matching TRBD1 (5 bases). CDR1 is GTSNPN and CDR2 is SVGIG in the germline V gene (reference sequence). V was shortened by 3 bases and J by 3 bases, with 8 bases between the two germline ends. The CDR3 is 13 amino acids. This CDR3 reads CAWSGGSNEKLFF. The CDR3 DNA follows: TGTGCCTGGAGCGGGGGTTCTAATGAAAAACTGTTTTTT.

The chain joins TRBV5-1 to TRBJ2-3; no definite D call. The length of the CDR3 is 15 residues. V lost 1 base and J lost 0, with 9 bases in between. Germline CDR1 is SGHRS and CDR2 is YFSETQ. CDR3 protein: CASSLRPTSTDTQYF. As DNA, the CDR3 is TGCGCCAGCAGCTTGCGACCGACTAGCACAGATACGCAGTATTTT.

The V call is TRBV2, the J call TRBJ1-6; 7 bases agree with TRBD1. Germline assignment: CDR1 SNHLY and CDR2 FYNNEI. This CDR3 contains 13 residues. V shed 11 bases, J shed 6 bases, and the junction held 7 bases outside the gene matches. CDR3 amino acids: CAGLTGINSPLHF. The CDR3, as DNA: TGTGCCGGGCTGACAGGGATTAATTCACCCCTCCACTTT.

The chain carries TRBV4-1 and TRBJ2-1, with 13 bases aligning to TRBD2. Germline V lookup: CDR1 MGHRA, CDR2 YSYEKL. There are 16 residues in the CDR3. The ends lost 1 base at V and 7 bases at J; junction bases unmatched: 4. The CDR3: CASSQGTSGSLNEQFF. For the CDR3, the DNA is TGCGCCAGCAGCCAAGGGACTAGCGGGAGTTTGAATGAGCAGTTCTTC.

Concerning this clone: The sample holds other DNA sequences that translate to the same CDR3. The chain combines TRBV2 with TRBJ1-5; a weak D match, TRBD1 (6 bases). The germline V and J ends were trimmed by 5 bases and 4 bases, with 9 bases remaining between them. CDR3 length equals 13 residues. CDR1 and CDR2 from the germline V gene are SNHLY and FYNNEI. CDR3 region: CASSPDRNQPQHF. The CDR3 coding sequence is TGTGCCAGCAGTCCCGACAGGAATCAGCCCCAGCATTTT.

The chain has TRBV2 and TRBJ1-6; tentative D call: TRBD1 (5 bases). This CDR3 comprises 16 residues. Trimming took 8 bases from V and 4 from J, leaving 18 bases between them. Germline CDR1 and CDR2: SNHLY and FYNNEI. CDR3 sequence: CASLGGLSGYNSPLHF. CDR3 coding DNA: TGTGCCAGCCTGGGGGGACTAAGCGGTTATAATTCACCCCTCCACTTT. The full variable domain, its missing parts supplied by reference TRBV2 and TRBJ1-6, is EPEVTQTPSHQVTQMGQEVILRCVPISNHLYFYWYRQILGQKVEFLVSFYNNEISEKSEIFDDQFSVERPDGSNFTLKIRSTKLEDSAMYFCASLGGLSGYNSPLHFGNGTRLTVT.

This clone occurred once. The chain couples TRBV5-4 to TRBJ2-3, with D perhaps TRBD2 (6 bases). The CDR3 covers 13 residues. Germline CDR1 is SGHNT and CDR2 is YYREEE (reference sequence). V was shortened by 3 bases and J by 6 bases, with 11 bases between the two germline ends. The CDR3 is CASSWGVGDTQYF. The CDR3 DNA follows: TGTGCCAGCAGCTGGGGGGTCGGGGATACGCAGTATTTT.

The CDR3 sequence is CASSLEGSRGETQYF. The CDR3 coding sequence is TGCGCCAGCAGCTTGGAAGGGAGCAGGGGCGAGACCCAGTACTTC. V usage is TRBV5-1 and J usage is TRBJ2-5; D possibly corresponds to TRBD1 (6 bases). In germline, CDR1 is SGHRS, CDR2 YFSETQ. The V end lost 0 bases, the J end lost 5 bases, and 14 bases lay between the germline ends. The CDR3 consists of 15 residues.